Shown below are 5 T cell receptor beta chains from a single sample sequenced in a study of neurological immune-mediated disorders. TCRdb re-called the 5' RACE reads through MiXCR, storing one row per CDR3 protein. This sample yields roughly 36,000 distinct CDR3 sequences, of which 12% to 15% are seen a single time; 25% to 30% belongs to the top ten. The sequenced sample was PBMCs. The receptor source for this set is a woman aged 50 to 60 with HTLV-1-associated myelopathy (HAM/TSP).

This clonotype was counted ten times or more. This chain uses TRBV12-3 or TRBV12-4 with TRBJ2-2; D possibly corresponds to TRBD1 (5 bases). Between the trimmed V and J ends, which lost 4 bases and 0 bases, there was a span of 9 bases. This CDR3 is built from 15 residues. CDR3 nucleotides: TGTGCCAGCAGTTGGGGCAGCCCGAACACCGGGGAGCTGTTTTTT. Its translation is CASSWGSPNTGELFF.

This clonotype was seen a few times. This may arise from a read error, as a much more abundant clone is one base away. This rearrangement joins TRBV20-1 to TRBJ2-3; no clear D. The V end lost 8 bases, the J end lost 2 bases, and 8 bases lay between the germline ends. The CDR3 consists of 11 residues. Germline lookup yields CDR1 DFQATT and CDR2 SNEGSKA (reference sequence). The CDR3 here is CSPFHTDTQYF. The CDR3 DNA reads as TGCAGTCCGTTCCACACAGATACGCAGTATTTT.

The chain is built from TRBV7-2 and TRBJ2-7; TRBD1 is a possible D gene (5 bases). CDR3 length: 15 amino acids. Germline CDR1 and CDR2: SGHTA and FQGNSA. Trimming pared 5 bases from V and 0 bases from J, leaving 14 bases between. The CDR3 DNA is TGTGCCAGCAGCCTCCGGACAAGCATCTCCTACGAGCAGTACTTC. Its protein is CASSLRTSISYEQYF.

In this sample, this clonotype turned up many times. The CDR3 DNA sequence: TGTGCCATCAGTGTTGGGACAGGGGAGCTGTTTTTT. Its translation: CAISVGTGELFF. This chain joins TRBV10-3 and TRBJ2-2, with a possible D match to TRBD1 (6 bases). The V end lost 4 bases, the J end lost 8 bases, and 8 bases lay between the germline ends. CDR3 size: 12 residues. Per germline, CDR1 ENHRY and CDR2 SYGVKD.

This chain uses TRBV6-2 or TRBV6-3 with TRBJ2-1; tentatively, D is TRBD1 (5 bases). V dropped 7 bases and J dropped 15 bases, with 25 bases sitting between them. In germline, CDR1 is MNHEY, CDR2 SVGEGT. The CDR3 loop spans 14 amino acids. Here the CDR3 DNA reads TGTGCCAGCAACCAGGGTATTTTGACGCCTGGATTGTTCTTC. It translates to CASNQGILTPGLFF.